This TCR beta chain was documented in a study of CD8 T cells in Susac syndrome. The germline V gene has CDR1 SGDLS and CDR2 YYNGEE. This CDR3 is 13 amino acids long. V was cut by 4 bases and J by 5 bases, with 12 bases left in between. Sequencing of TCR beta was performed on blood CD8+ and CD4+ T cells. Stable or active relapsing-remitting multiple sclerosis, untreated and meeting revised McDonald criteria, defined the controls. Negative isolation yielded the CD8+ and CD4+ T cells, while FACS enriched the TEMRA cells. The RNA input was about 0.45 to 1 ug, and it was reverse transcribed with random hexamers. Amplification of TCR beta CDR3 by immunoSEQ multiplex PCR spanned 54 Vbeta and 13 Jbeta. TCRdb called the immunoSEQ multiplex PCR reads again in MiXCR, with one record for every CDR3 protein. The data contain around 130,000 distinct CDR3 sequences, 85% to 95% of them singletons.

The sample taken for sequencing was CD4+ T cells from PBMCs. The clonotype originates from a human donor with multiple sclerosis. The chain has TRBV9 and TRBJ2-5; tentatively, D is TRBD1 (6 bases). CDR3 residues: CASSLQGWETQYF. As DNA, the CDR3 is TGTGCCAGCAGCTTACAGGGTTGGGAGACCCAGTACTTC.